Sequencing of this TCR beta chain was carried out in a study of T cells expressing NK-cell markers. Turning to the study itself: Seven of the eight sequenced donors were classified as HCMV-seropositive, and one was classified as seronegative. Notes on the study in general: The CD3+CD56-NKG2C+ fraction of several donors was likewise dominated by these clonotypes.

CDR3 length: 13 residues. Comments on this clonotype: Its specificity is unknown.

The authors generated TCR beta cDNA through 5'RACE template switching with UMIs. TCRdb reanalyzed the 5' RACE reads and collapses them to one entry per CDR3 protein, without DNA. The listing records hundreds of thousands of distinct CDR3 sequences. This TCR was recovered from a woman between 18 and 69 years old in good health. The chain employs TRBV23-1 and TRBJ2-3; the TRBD2 assignment by TCRdb is unverifiable without DNA. TRBV23-1 falls under the ORF class, with uncertain function. The sequenced sample consisted of blood T cells: a sorted CD56 or NKG2C T cell subset, CD4+ or CD8+ T cells, or bulk PBMC T cells (not recorded which). The CDR3 sequence is CASIKVRVDTQYF.